Detailed here is one TCR beta chain. Original processing notes: Counts of nucleated cells, estimated from reference gene primer amplification, were obtained. Using immunoSEQ multiplex PCR, the repertoire was profiled, and TCRdb retains in-frame clones only, with some absent. Clone size and the V and J calls come from that table; the DNA yielded D and trimming. The sample records hundreds of thousands of clones, around 82% being singletons. The entry originates in a study of blood T cell repertoires in COVID-19. The CDR3 consists of 13 residues. Trimming stripped 2 bases from V and 6 bases from J, with 10 bases between. Germline values: CDR1 KGHSH, CDR2 LQKENI.

This clonotype was sampled from a middle-aged woman with active or convalescent COVID-19. The rearrangement links TRBV18 to TRBJ1-2, with D tentatively TRBD1 (5 bases). Material for sequencing was peripheral blood. The DNA for the CDR3 is TGTGCCAGCTCACCAGCGGCAGGGAATGGCTACACCTTC. This encodes CASSPAAGNGYTF.